The rows below give T cell receptor beta chains drawn from one sample of a study of regulatory T cells in long-lasting Graves disease. TCRdb re-derived calls from the multiplex PCR reads in MiXCR, one entry per CDR3 protein. The table has roughly 500,000 distinct CDR3 sequences, 13% seen once. This same sample was also taken into another study, of T cells in Graves' hyperthyroidism and ophthalmopathy.

Sequencing used peripheral blood mononuclear cells (PBMCs), obtained at new diagnosis, from a patient treated with antithyroid drugs. The receptors shown here come from a man in his thirties or forties with Graves disease. Both conserved end residues are part of each CDR3. A D gene is named only where the DNA matches it firmly. Not every row has a clone size; where given, it reads once, few, many or a size class.

D,V,size,J,DNA,CDR3
NA,TRBV7-9,many,TRBJ2-1,TGTGCCAGCAGCTCTCGACCGGGACTGGGGAACAATGAGCAGTTCTTC,CASSSRPGLGNNEQFF
TRBD2,TRBV12-3/TRBV12-4,many,TRBJ2-1,TGTGCCAGCAGTTTATCCAGCGGGATGCATGAGCAGTTCTTC,CASSLSSGMHEQFF
TRBD1,TRBV11-2,many,TRBJ2-5,TGTGCCAGCAGCTCCTACAGGGGGCGAGGGGCAGAGACCCAGTACTTC,CASSSYRGRGAETQYF
TRBD2,TRBV5-1,NA,TRBJ2-4,TGCGCCAGCAGCTTGGATGGTAGCGGGAGAACCAAAAACATTCAGCACTTC,CASSLDGSGRTKNIQHF
TRBD1,TRBV6-2/TRBV6-3,many,TRBJ2-7,TGTGCCAGCAGTTACAAAGACAGGGGGAGATACGAGCAGTACTTC,CASSYKDRGRYEQYF
NA,TRBV5-1,few,TRBJ2-4,TGCGCCAGCAGCCCGACCCTTCTAGCGTATAGTTACAATGAGCAGTACTTC,CASSPTLLAYSYNEQYF
TRBD2,TRBV6-1,NA,TRBJ2-3,TGTGCCAGCAGTGAAGCGCCCGGGGGGGCCGATACGCAGTATTTT,CASSEAPGGADTQYF
TRBD2,TRBV5-1,NA,TRBJ2-1,TGCGCCAGCAGCCAAGGACTAGCGGGAGGCTCCTCCTACAATGAGCAGTTCTTC,CASSQGLAGGSSYNEQFF
NA,TRBV5-6,few,TRBJ2-1,TGTGCCGGCAGCTTCTACAATGAGCAGTTCTTC,CAGSFYNEQFF
TRBD2,TRBV5-1,NA,TRBJ2-5,TGTGCCAGCAGCGGTGATCTAAGCGGGATGGAGACCCAGTACTTC,CASSGDLSGMETQYF
NA,TRBV7-8,NA,TRBJ2-1,TGTGCCAGCAGCTTTGGAGGTTTATACAATGAGCAGTTCTTC,CASSFGGLYNEQFF
TRBD1,TRBV27,many,TRBJ1-2,TGTGCCAGCAGTTTCTACCCCCGGGACAGAGCTAACTATGGCTACACCTTC,CASSFYPRDRANYGYTF
TRBD2,TRBV7-2,few,TRBJ2-3,TGTGCCAGCACACTAGCGGGACCCACAGATACGCAGTATTTT,CASTLAGPTDTQYF
TRBD1,TRBV6-1,few,TRBJ1-1,TGTGCCAGCATCAACCCAGGGGGGCGTGAAGCTTTCTTT,CASINPGGREAFF
TRBD2,TRBV20-1,few,TRBJ2-3,TGCAGTGCTCCCCGGACTAGCGCGGGACTGTGGGATACGCAGTATTTT,CSAPRTSAGLWDTQYF
NA,TRBV11-2,many,TRBJ1-1,TGTGCCAGCAGCTTAGAATCAGGGACTAATGAAGCTTTCTTT,CASSLESGTNEAFF
NA,TRBV6-5,many,TRBJ2-2,TGTGCCAGCAGTTACCGGGGACCCACCGGGGAGCTGTTTTTT,CASSYRGPTGELFF
TRBD2,TRBV7-3,few,TRBJ2-1,TGTGCCAGCAGCCAGACTAGCGCCACCAATGAGCAGTTCTTC,CASSQTSATNEQFF
NA,TRBV4-1,NA,TRBJ1-6,TGCGCCAGCAGCCTAGTGGGTGATAATTCACCCCTCCACTTT,CASSLVGDNSPLHF
TRBD1,TRBV5-1,few,TRBJ1-4,TGCGCCAGCAGCGATCCGACAGGGTCTAATGAAAAACTGTTTTTT,CASSDPTGSNEKLFF
NA,TRBV5-4,few,TRBJ2-5,TGTGCCAGCAGCTCCCAGGGTACCGAGACCCAGTACTTC,CASSSQGTETQYF
NA,TRBV28,many,TRBJ1-5,TGTGCCAGCAGACCGTTTGCCGGGCGCAATCAGCCCCAGCATTTT,CASRPFAGRNQPQHF
TRBD2,TRBV29-1,many,TRBJ2-7,TGCAGCGTTGAAGTCGGGGGGGAGGCGACCTACGAGCAGTACTTC,CSVEVGGEATYEQYF
TRBD1,TRBV25-1,NA,TRBJ1-4,TGTGCCAGCAGTGACTCCGACAGGGGGACTAATGAAAAACTGTTTTTT,CASSDSDRGTNEKLFF
NA,TRBV7-2,many,TRBJ1-5,TGTGCCAGCAGCTCGATGAGCAATCAGCCCCAGCATTTT,CASSSMSNQPQHF
TRBD2,TRBV20-1,many,TRBJ2-7,TGCAGTGCCCTGGACCCGACTAGCGGAAACTACGAGCAGTACTTC,CSALDPTSGNYEQYF
NA,TRBV29-1,few,TRBJ2-7,TGCAGCGTTGAAGAAGGGGCAGGGTCGTCCGAGCAGTACTTC,CSVEEGAGSSEQYF
NA,TRBV27,once,TRBJ2-2,TGTGCCAGCAGTTTATCTTTAGGGGCCGGGGAGCTGTTTTTT,CASSLSLGAGELFF
TRBD1,TRBV6-1,many,TRBJ2-5,TGTGCCAGCGATAGTAGGACAGGGAGCGAGACCCAGTACTTC,CASDSRTGSETQYF
NA,TRBV13,many,TRBJ2-2,TGTGCCAGCAGACTCACAGGGATCGGGGAGCTGTTTTTT,CASRLTGIGELFF
TRBD2,TRBV4-1,NA,TRBJ2-7,TGCGCCAGCAGCCAAGGTAGCGGGATATACGAGCAGTACTTC,CASSQGSGIYEQYF
NA,TRBV27,many,TRBJ2-1,TGTGCCAGCAGTTTGGGGACGGGAAGATTCAATGAGCAGTTCTTC,CASSLGTGRFNEQFF
NA,TRBV29-1,few,TRBJ2-5,TGCAGCGTTGCTAGGTCCGATAAAGAGACCCAGTACTTC,CSVARSDKETQYF
TRBD2,TRBV20-1,NA,TRBJ2-7,TGCAGTGCTAGAGACAGGGACTACTACGAGCAGTACTTC,CSARDRDYYEQYF
TRBD1,TRBV29-1,few,TRBJ2-3,TGCAGCGTGGACCGACAGGGGGGCACAGATACGCAGTATTTT,CSVDRQGGTDTQYF
TRBD2,TRBV20-1,few,TRBJ2-1,TGCAGTGCTAGACGGGAGGGCCCCGGGGAGCAGTTCTTC,CSARREGPGEQFF
NA,TRBV5-1,many,TRBJ1-2,TGCGCCAGCAGCTTGGAGGCAAGGGGCGGAGGCTACACCTTC,CASSLEARGGGYTF
NA,TRBV30,few,TRBJ2-7,TGTGCCTGGAGAGCCCGGGGAAGCTACGAGCAGTACTTC,CAWRARGSYEQYF
NA,TRBV6-1,NA,TRBJ2-7,TGTGCCAGCAGTGAAGCGATGGGACTCTACGAGCAGTACTTC,CASSEAMGLYEQYF
NA,TRBV15,many,TRBJ1-4,TGTGCCACCAGCGCCCAGCCGGGGGGTCGTCTGTTTTTT,CATSAQPGGRLFF
NA,TRBV24-1,many,TRBJ2-7,TGTGCCACCAGTCAGTCCCTAGGTGGGAGCGAGCAGTACTTC,CATSQSLGGSEQYF
TRBD1,TRBV7-2,many,TRBJ2-3,TGTGCCAGCAGGAGGGACAGGGGAGCAGATACGCAGTATTTT,CASRRDRGADTQYF
TRBD1,TRBV6-2/TRBV6-3,NA,TRBJ1-2,TGTGCCAGCAGTTACTCTCGACAGGGGTTAGACTATGGCTACACCTTC,CASSYSRQGLDYGYTF
TRBD1,TRBV12-3/TRBV12-4,many,TRBJ1-2,TGTGCCAGCAGTTTCGGGACAGGCACTATTGGCTACACCTTC,CASSFGTGTIGYTF
NA,TRBV7-7,many,TRBJ2-5,TGTGCTAGCAGCTTAGAACTGGTACAAGAGACCCAGTACTTC,CASSLELVQETQYF
NA,TRBV3-1,many,TRBJ1-1,TGTGCCAGCAGCCAATGGGGGCAGGCTGAAGCTTTCTTT,CASSQWGQAEAFF
TRBD2,TRBV5-1,many,TRBJ2-7,TGCGCCAGCAGCCCCGGACTAGCGTGGGAGCAGTACTTC,CASSPGLAWEQYF
NA,TRBV7-3,many,TRBJ2-3,TGTGCCAGCAGCTTAACTAGGGAAGATACGCAGTATTTT,CASSLTREDTQYF
NA,TRBV7-3,NA,TRBJ2-2,TGTGCGGGGGACCACAACACCGGGGAGCTGTTTTTT,CAGDHNTGELFF
NA,TRBV7-9,many,TRBJ2-1,TGTGCCAGCAGCTTAGACAGGGGAGGCAATGAGCAGTTCTTC,CASSLDRGGNEQFF
TRBD1,TRBV5-1,few,TRBJ2-3,TGCGCCGGCCAGGGGGAGAGGACAGATACGCAGTATTTT,CAGQGERTDTQYF
NA,TRBV28,many,TRBJ1-5,TGTGCCAGCAGTTTATACGGGGGCTCTACCGATCAGCCCCAGCATTTT,CASSLYGGSTDQPQHF
NA,TRBV3-1,many,TRBJ1-5,TGTGCCAGCAGCCAAGGAAGGAGCCAGCCCCAGCATTTT,CASSQGRSQPQHF
TRBD2,TRBV12-3/TRBV12-4,many,TRBJ2-7,TGTGCCAGCAGTTTGAGACTAGCAACCTACGAGCAGTACTTC,CASSLRLATYEQYF
NA,TRBV5-1,NA,TRBJ2-7,TGTGCCAGCAGCCAAAGGCCCCAGACAGGATTTGAGCCCTACGAGCAGTACTTC,CASSQRPQTGFEPYEQYF
NA,TRBV12-3/TRBV12-4,few,TRBJ2-7,TGTGCCAGCACCTTGGGCCTCTCAAATTACGAGCAGTACTTC,CASTLGLSNYEQYF
TRBD1,TRBV7-9,NA,TRBJ2-5,TGTGCCAGCAGCACGGGACAGGGGCAAGAGACCCAGTACTTC,CASSTGQGQETQYF
TRBD1,TRBV24-1,few,TRBJ2-3,TGTGCCACCAGTGATCATTTGGACAGGGGGCGCAGGGATACGCAGTATTTT,CATSDHLDRGRRDTQYF
TRBD1,TRBV28,few,TRBJ1-5,TGTGCCGGCCGACAGGGTAGCAATCAGCCCCAGCATTTT,CAGRQGSNQPQHF
TRBD2,TRBV2,many,TRBJ2-7,TGTGCCAGCAGCCGGACTAGCGCCACCTACGAGCAGTACTTC,CASSRTSATYEQYF